This TCR beta chain emerged from a study of T-cell memory formation after mild COVID-19. The CDR3 runs to 16 residues. The V gene's germline CDR1 is KGHDR and CDR2 SFDVKD. J gave up 6 bases and V 5 bases, and 10 bases lay outside the gene matches. Researchers used 5'RACE with constant-segment primers to make TCR alpha and TCR beta cDNA libraries that carry sample barcodes and UMIs. TCRdb re-derived calls from the 5' RACE reads in MiXCR, one entry per CDR3 protein. This sample has hundreds of thousands of distinct CDR3 sequences, with roughly a fifth found just once. This clonotype was obtained from a man in his late teens or twenties who had mild COVID-19 (a few samples of this study predate the infection). Cell type and time point are not known. This sequence joins TRBV24-1 and TRBJ2-2; 8 nucleotides agree with TRBD1. Input material: PBMCs or a T cell subset sorted from them (not recorded which). The DNA of the CDR3 is TGTGCCACCAGTGCCGTAGACAGGGGAGACGCCGGGGAGCTGTTTTTT. Translated: CATSAVDRGDAGELFF.